This T cell receptor (beta chain) was captured in a study of T cell repertoires in cytomegalovirus infection. This clonotype was seen only a few times. Antigen specificity is unknown. TCRdb reprocessed the reads via MiXCR and lists one record per CDR3 protein. Among approximately 770,000 distinct CDR3 sequences listed, 25% to 30% were seen once. CDR1 MNHNY and CDR2 SVGAGI come from the germline V gene (reference sequence). V dropped 7 bases and J dropped 2; count of bases not matched to a gene: 8. The length of the CDR3 is 16 residues. The genes are TRBV6-6 and TRBJ1-6, with 7 nucleotides matching TRBD1. This receptor was identified in a human donor in good health (CMV status not recorded). Some clones in this sample may be carry-over from other donors' samples. The source material was cultured CD8+ T cells from PBMCs, sampled from culture after CMV antigen stimulation. The CDR3 region is CASILRGKTYNSPLHF. The CDR3 DNA reads TGTGCCAGCATTCTCAGGGGGAAGACCTATAATTCACCCCTCCACTTT.